The 5 T cell receptor beta chains reported below all come from one sample, sequenced in a study of regulatory T cells in long-lasting Graves disease (dated by TCRdb to about 2021). The library was built by means of multiplex PCR. TCRdb records Illumina HiSeq 4000 as the sequencer. iRepertoire HTBI primers and Arm-PCR amplification of CDR3 regions were used to construct TCR beta libraries. Clones were called with MiXCR by TCRdb after fastp trimmed the public reads at Q25, and only in-frame beta chains were retained. Records with the same CDR3 protein are collapsed into one entry carrying the most frequent genes and DNA. In this sample the table shows 450,000 or so distinct CDR3 sequences, less than 25% of which occur a single time. 13% of the sample goes to the ten largest clones. The time point tag for this specimen amounts to: persistent/refractory GD, antithyroid drugs over 5 years with positive TRAb. For both TCR sequencing and RNA sequencing, RNA was extracted from PBMCs using TRIzol.

This sample comprised peripheral blood mononuclear cells (PBMCs), obtained when the disease was refractory, from a patient treated with antithyroid drugs. The source of these receptors is a female donor with Graves disease.

The chain carries TRBV5-1 and TRBJ2-7, with 9 bases lining up with TRBD1. Looked up from germline, CDR1 is SGHRS and CDR2 is YFSETQ. CDR3 size: 18 residues. V shed 4 bases, J shed 0 bases, and the junction held 14 bases outside the gene matches. The CDR3 here is CASSLVPGQGMGSYEQYF. The CDR3 region has the DNA TGCGCCAGCAGCCTCGTCCCGGGACAGGGAATGGGCTCCTACGAGCAGTACTTC. The full variable domain, in which reference TRBV5-1 and TRBJ2-7 provide the parts outside the CDR3, is KAGVTQTPRYLIKTRGQQVTLSCSPISGHRSVSWYQQTPGQGLQFLFEYFSETQRNKGNFPGRFSGRQFSNSRSEMNVSTLELGDSALYLCASSLVPGQGMGSYEQYFGPGTRLTVT.

This clonotype was seen at least ten times. The chain employs TRBV2 and TRBJ2-7; a weak D match, TRBD2 (5 bases). CDR1 and CDR2 from the germline V gene are SNHLY and FYNNEI. V dropped 6 bases and J dropped 5 bases, with 5 bases sitting between them. The CDR3 totals 10 residues. The CDR3 sequence is CASSGNEQYF. Here the CDR3 DNA reads TGTGCCAGCAGCGGGAACGAGCAGTACTTC.

This clonotype was recorded at least ten times. The chain combines TRBV7-2 with TRBJ2-5; a possible D gene is TRBD1 (5 bases). The CDR3 contains 11 residues. Looked up from germline, CDR1 is SGHTA and CDR2 is FQGNSA. V was shortened by 2 bases and J by 7 bases, with 5 bases between the two germline ends. DNA for the CDR3: TGTGCCAGCAGCTTACAGGGGACCCAGTACTTC. Residues: CASSLQGTQYF.

This clonotype was observed at least ten times. The V call is TRBV6-1, the J call TRBJ2-5; D gene uncertain. The CDR3 totals 13 residues. Trimming stripped 1 base from V and 5 bases from J, with 8 bases between. CDR1 and CDR2 from the germline V gene are MNHNS and SASEGT. As DNA, the CDR3 is TGTGCCAGCAGTGAAGTTAGAAGGGAGACCCAGTACTTC. Protein product: CASSEVRRETQYF.

The genes are TRBV20-1 and TRBJ2-1; D gene uncertain. CDR1 is DFQATT and CDR2 is SNEGSKA in the germline V gene (reference sequence). The V end lost 4 bases, the J end lost 5 bases, and 9 bases lay between the germline ends. The CDR3 runs to 12 residues. CDR3 protein: CSANLADNEQFF. The CDR3 DNA reads as TGCAGTGCTAACCTGGCGGACAATGAGCAGTTCTTC.